This T cell receptor beta chain was captured in a study of Graves' ophthalmopathy and Graves' hyperthyroidism. The overall study: Hyperthyroidism was considered stable when no ophthalmopathy appeared within 18 months of follow-up.

About this clonotype: The antigen is not known.

No donor had other autoimmune disease, uncontrolled infection, pregnancy or lactation. The TCR beta CDR3 regions underwent amplification from RNA transcripts. An opening RT-PCR round employed HTBI primers and preceded a second-round multiplex PCR. Using its own MiXCR run on the multiplex PCR reads, TCRdb lists one record per CDR3 protein. The sample contains around 1,200,000 distinct CDR3 sequences, roughly 35% of which appear only once. CDR1 is SGHAT and CDR2 is FQNNGV in the germline V gene. The CDR3 runs 12 residues. V was cut by 8 bases and J by 1 base, with 8 bases left in between. General observations from the study: Sensitivity reached just under 90% and specificity over 65% for a 13-signature model separating ophthalmopathy from stable hyperthyroidism.

V and J are TRBV11-2 and TRBJ1-1; no definite D call. Material: peripheral blood or thyroid tissue (not recorded which). The TCR comes from an adult man with Graves' hyperthyroidism. CDR3 sequence: CASGVRNTEAFF. CDR3 bases: TGTGCCAGCGGCGTGAGGAACACTGAAGCTTTCTTT.